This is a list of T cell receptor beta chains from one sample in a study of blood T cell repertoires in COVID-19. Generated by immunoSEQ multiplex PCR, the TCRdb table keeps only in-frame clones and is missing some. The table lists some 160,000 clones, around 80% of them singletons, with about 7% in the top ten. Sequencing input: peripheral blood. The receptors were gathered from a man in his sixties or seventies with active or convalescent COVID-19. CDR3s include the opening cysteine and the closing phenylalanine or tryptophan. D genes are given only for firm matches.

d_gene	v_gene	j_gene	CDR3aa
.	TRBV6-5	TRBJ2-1	CASNHEYNEQFF
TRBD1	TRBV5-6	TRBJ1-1	CASSFDRGRDTEAFF
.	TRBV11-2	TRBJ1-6	CASSFTRIAYNSPLHF
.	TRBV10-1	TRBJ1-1	CASSELADTEAFF
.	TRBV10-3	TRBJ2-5	CAISETGRVTQYF
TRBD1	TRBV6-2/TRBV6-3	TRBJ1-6	CASSFLQGNSPLHF
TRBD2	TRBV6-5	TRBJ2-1	CASIGAGGYNEQFF
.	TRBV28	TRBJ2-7	CASSQNHYEQYF
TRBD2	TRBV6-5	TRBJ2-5	CAEGLAGVETQYF
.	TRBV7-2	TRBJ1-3	CASSFQGPSGNTIYF
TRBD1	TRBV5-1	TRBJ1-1	CASSPGQESEAFF
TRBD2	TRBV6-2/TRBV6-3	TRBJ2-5	CASSRGTSPETQYF
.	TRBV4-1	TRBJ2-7	CALGSTTYEQYF
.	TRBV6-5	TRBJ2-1	CASSYGAGPYNEQFF
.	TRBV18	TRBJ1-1	CASSPTSSTDPFTEAFF
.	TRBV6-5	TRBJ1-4	CASSYSGGRREKLFF